This TCR beta chain was identified in a study of shared clonotypes between healthy human individuals. In the CD4+ fraction, cells were divided into CD45RA+ naive and CD45RA-negative memory subsets. It was approximately 0.2 ug DNA, 31,000 or so T cell genomes, that sorted-subset replicate PCRs used. Original data processing: Without quality scores, immunoSEQ junctional reads could not be filtered like full-length reads. Sequenced by immunoSEQ multiplex PCR; TCRdb stores in-frame clones only, minus some. V and J calls plus clone size are reproduced from that table; the DNA served to infer D and trimming. Among some 2.3 million clones listed, more than 80% were seen once. The study's findings and limits: Relative to their counterparts shared across all four donors, non-shared clonotypes exhibited diminished generation probabilities.

With regard to this clone: Its antigen is unidentified.

V was clipped by 4 bases and J by 7 bases, with 7 bases between them. CDR1 and CDR2 from the germline V gene are SNHLY and FYNNEI. This CDR3 has 12 amino acids. The sequenced sample consisted of naive CD4+ T cells from PBMCs. The subset: CD45RA+ positively selected. The source is a man younger than 35 in good health. Some clones in this sample may be carry-over from other donors' samples. The chain links TRBV2 to TRBJ2-2; D gene uncertain. The CDR3 protein is CASSGHLGELFF. CDR3 in DNA: TGTGCCAGCAGTGGGCATCTCGGGGAGCTGTTTTTT.